This T cell receptor beta chain is from a study of blood T cell repertoires in COVID-19. Sequencing was performed with immunoSEQ multiplex PCR; in TCRdb, only in-frame clones are kept and a portion is missing. The sample records fewer than 300,000 clones, approximately 81% being singletons. In Cohort 3, a recovered donor had either two negative PCRs, clearance, or symptom resolution. The sample consisted of PBMCs or T cells enriched from blood (not recorded which). This clonotype was obtained from a woman aged 50 to 65 who had recovered from COVID-19.

CDR3 bases: TGTGCCAGCAGCCAAGCCATGGCCAAGGGGGCGCGGTCACCCCTCCACTTT. Translation: CASSQAMAKGARSPLHF. The rearrangement links TRBV4-2 to TRBJ1-6; 7 nucleotides line up with TRBD1. V trimming: 1 base; J trimming: 10 bases; junction bases outside the gene matches: 13. The CDR3 loop spans 17 amino acids. From germline, CDR1 is LGHNA and CDR2 YNFKEQ.